The 7 T cell receptor beta chains presented below share a single source sample, sequenced in a study of T cells in Graves' hyperthyroidism and ophthalmopathy. TCR beta CDR3 sequences were amplified from RNA transcripts. First-round RT-PCR with HTBI primers amplified the TCR CDR3 region. TCRdb reanalysed the multiplex PCR reads using MiXCR and keeps one entry per CDR3 protein. The repertoire holds about 270,000 distinct CDR3 sequences, with approximately 20% as singletons. Sequencing was carried out using blood. The receptors derive from a young man with Graves' ophthalmopathy.

There are a few counts of this clonotype. V and J are TRBV30 and TRBJ2-7; 8 bases align to TRBD1. The CDR3 sequence is 12 residues long. Germline V gives CDR1 GTSNPN, CDR2 SVGIG (reference sequence). V shed 8 bases, J shed 1 base, and the junction held 4 bases outside the gene matches. This CDR3 reads CAGWDRSYEQYF. Written as DNA, the CDR3 is TGTGCCGGTTGGGACAGGTCCTACGAGCAGTACTTC.

This clonotype was observed a few times. This chain joins TRBV29-1 and TRBJ2-5; a possible D gene is TRBD1 (5 bases). The germline V and J ends were trimmed by 6 bases and 5 bases, with 19 bases remaining between them. The CDR3 runs to 14 residues. Germline V lookup: CDR1 SQVTM, CDR2 ANQGSEA. The chain's CDR3 is CSVTILSRVETQYF. CDR3 coding DNA: TGCAGCGTAACTATACTTTCCAGGGTCGAGACCCAGTACTTC.

This clonotype was found many times. The V and J genes are TRBV11-3 and TRBJ2-3, with a possible D match to TRBD2 (6 bases). The CDR3 runs 14 residues. Germline V CDR1 and CDR2: SGHNT, YENEEA. V was cut by 5 bases and J by 7 bases, with 16 bases left in between. CDR3 amino acids: CASSTQARGYTQYF. The CDR3 DNA sequence: TGTGCCAGCAGCACCCAGGCCCGGGGGTATACGCAGTATTTT. Variable domain in full (rest from reference TRBV11-3 and TRBJ2-3): EAGVVQSPRYKIIEKKQPVAFWCNPISGHNTLYWYLQNLGQGPELLIRYENEEAVDDSQLPKDRFSAERLKGVDSTLKIQPAELGDSAVYLCASSTQARGYTQYFGPGTRLTVL.

Points on this clonotype: One end of the junction varies from germline; a read error may be responsible. The CDR3 sequence: CASRDAHTSGSFYEQHF. CDR3 in DNA: TGTGCCAGCAGGGATGCCCACACTAGCGGGAGTTTCTACGAGCAGCACTTC. The rearrangement joins TRBV11-2 to TRBJ2-7; 11 bases match TRBD2. This CDR3 has 17 amino acids. Germline V gives CDR1 SGHAT, CDR2 FQNNGV.

The table lists this clonotype with a few counts. V and J are TRBV7-2 and TRBJ2-3; D ambiguous. CDR1 and CDR2 from the germline V gene are SGHTA and FQGNSA. Trimming removed 1 base at V and 5 bases at J, with 16 bases between. The CDR3 is 16 amino acids. CDR3 residues: CASSLGSSRPRDTQYF. The CDR3 DNA follows: TGTGCCAGCAGCTTAGGGTCTTCCAGACCTAGAGATACGCAGTATTTT.

This clonotype was seen a single time. This could be a read error, since a much larger clone is one nucleotide away. The CDR3: CTSRRRFNQPQHF. The CDR3 DNA reads TGTACCAGCAGACGACGGTTCAATCAGCCCCAGCATTTT. The rearrangement links TRBV28 to TRBJ1-5; D is unresolved. The germline gives CDR1 MDHEN, CDR2 SYDVKM. This CDR3 comprises 13 residues.

The genes are TRBV13 and TRBJ2-1; 10 nucleotides line up with TRBD2. CDR1 is PRHDT, CDR2 FYEKMQ, per germline (reference sequence). J was trimmed by 0 bases and V by 5 bases; bases with no gene match: 10. The CDR3 is made up of 18 amino acids. The CDR3 DNA is TGTGCCAGCAGCCCCCTCGGACTAGCGGTAAGCTCCTACAATGAGCAGTTCTTC. It encodes CASSPLGLAVSSYNEQFF.